Each of the 32 T cell receptor beta chains below was sequenced from the same sample in a study of blood T cell repertoires in COVID-19. TCRdb's copy holds only in-frame clones and misses some; the assay was immunoSEQ multiplex PCR. This sample yields 200,000 to 300,000 clones, of which approximately 86% are seen a single time; approximately 2% belongs to the top ten. The source material was peripheral blood. The source of these receptors is a young man with active or convalescent COVID-19.

This rearrangement joins TRBV9 to TRBJ2-3, with D perhaps TRBD2 (5 bases). The CDR3 covers 16 residues. CDR1 SGDLS and CDR2 YYNGEE come from the germline V gene. The V gene lost 2 bases and the J gene lost 2 bases, with 15 bases spanning the gap. The CDR3 loop is CASSVSGVVHTDTQYF. Here the CDR3 DNA reads TGTGCCAGCAGCGTTTCCGGGGTCGTCCACACAGATACGCAGTATTTT.

V and J are TRBV28 and TRBJ1-4, with D possibly TRBD1 on 5 matching bases. CDR1 MDHEN and CDR2 SYDVKM come from the germline V gene. The CDR3 consists of 13 residues. Trimming cost V 10 bases and J 2 bases, with 11 bases left between them. CDR3 nucleotides: TGTGCCACTACGACAGTTACTAATGAAAAACTGTTTTTT. Amino acids: CATTTVTNEKLFF. The complete variable domain, with remaining parts taken from reference TRBV28 and TRBJ1-4, reads DVKVTQSSRYLVKRTGEKVFLECVQDMDHENMFWYRQDPGLGLRLIYFSYDVKMKEKGDIPEGYSVSREKKERFSLILESASTNQTSMYLCATTTVTNEKLFFGSGTQLSVL.

The CDR3 reads CASSESGVNGYTF. The CDR3 nucleotides are TGTGCCAGCAGTGAATCAGGGGTGAACGGCTACACCTTC. V is TRBV25-1 and J is TRBJ1-2; weak D call: TRBD1 (6 bases). This CDR3 has 13 amino acids. CDR1 MGHDK and CDR2 SYGVNS come from the germline V gene. Trimming stripped 1 base from V and 8 bases from J, with 11 bases between.

This clone was detected only once. The chain employs TRBV11-2 and TRBJ2-1; 11 nucleotides agree with TRBD2. The CDR3 loop spans 16 amino acids. V was clipped by 5 bases and J by 15 bases; unmatched bases: 18. CDR1 and CDR2 from the germline V gene are SGHAT and FQNNGV. CDR3 DNA: TGTGCCAGCAGCCCCCTGTCAACTAGCGGGGGTGATGGGTTGTTCTTC. This codes for CASSPLSTSGGDGLFF.

The chain is built from TRBV28 and TRBJ2-1; D may be TRBD2 (6 bases). V was pared by 4 bases and J by 12 bases, with 13 bases between. From germline, CDR1 is MDHEN and CDR2 SYDVKM. The CDR3 runs to 12 residues. As DNA, the CDR3 is TGTGCCAGCAGTTCCGCGACTAGGGCGCAGTTCTTC. Translation gives CASSSATRAQFF.

This chain connects TRBV11-2 to TRBJ2-3, with a tentative D call TRBD1 (6 bases). The germline V gene has CDR1 SGHAT and CDR2 FQNNGV. The CDR3 runs to 17 residues. V dropped 5 bases and J dropped 6 bases, with 24 bases sitting between them. Here the CDR3 DNA reads TGTGCCAGCAGCCCAACCAGAATGACAGGCACGGGGGATACGCAGTATTTT. It encodes CASSPTRMTGTGDTQYF.

The DNA for the CDR3 is TGCGCCAGCAGCTCAACGACAGGGGGCTATGGCTACACCTTC. It codes for CASSSTTGGYGYTF. The chain links TRBV5-1 to TRBJ1-2; 9 bases are shared with TRBD1. Trimming cost V 3 bases and J 4 bases; bases outside gene matches: 4. Germline values: CDR1 SGHRS, CDR2 YFSETQ. This CDR3 has 14 residues.

The chain combines TRBV28 with TRBJ1-4, with 8 bases aligning to TRBD1. Unmatched junction bases numbered 6, after V lost 8 bases and J lost 7 bases. CDR1 is MDHEN and CDR2 is SYDVKM in the germline V gene. CDR3 length: 13 residues. The CDR3 loop reads CASQQGGSEKLFF. The CDR3 DNA follows: TGTGCCAGCCAACAGGGGGGAAGTGAAAAACTGTTTTTT.

The V call is TRBV25-1, the J call TRBJ2-3, with D perhaps matching TRBD2 (5 bases). V was trimmed by 1 base and J by 2 bases, leaving 7 bases between them. The CDR3 is made up of 14 amino acids. Germline V gene lookup returns CDR1 MGHDK and CDR2 SYGVNS. CDR3 loop: CASSESGYTDTQYF. DNA of the CDR3: TGTGCCAGCAGTGAATCGGGGTACACAGATACGCAGTATTTT.

V usage is TRBV7-2 and J usage is TRBJ1-3; the D is unclear. Germline loops: CDR1 SGHTA, CDR2 FQGNSA. Trimming removed 0 bases from V and 0 bases from J, with 9 bases in between. The CDR3 spans 16 residues. Here the CDR3 DNA reads TGTGCCAGCAGCTTAGCAGTACTCCCCTCTGGAAACACCATATATTTT. Translated: CASSLAVLPSGNTIYF. The full variable domain, with the rest looked up from reference TRBV7-2 and TRBJ1-3, is GAGVSQSPSNKVTEKGKDVELRCDPISGHTALYWYRQSLGQGLEFLIYFQGNSAPDKSGLPSDRFSAERTGGSVSTLTIQRTQQEDSAVYLCASSLAVLPSGNTIYFGEGSWLTVV.

The chain uses TRBV2 and TRBJ2-7, with TRBD2 matching over 9 bases. The junction had 7 bases not matched to a gene; V was cut back by 1 base and J by 3 bases. Germline CDR1 is SNHLY and CDR2 is FYNNEI. This CDR3 has 16 amino acids. CDR3 loop: CASSEERRGGYYEQYF. Here the CDR3 DNA reads TGTGCCAGCAGTGAAGAAAGGCGGGGGGGCTACTACGAGCAGTACTTC. The variable domain in full, completed from reference TRBV2 and TRBJ2-7, reads EPEVTQTPSHQVTQMGQEVILRCVPISNHLYFYWYRQILGQKVEFLVSFYNNEISEKSEIFDDQFSVERPDGSNFTLKIRSTKLEDSAMYFCASSEERRGGYYEQYFGPGTRLTVT.

This chain joins TRBV10-2 and TRBJ1-1; a possible D gene is TRBD1 (5 bases). The CDR3 length is 12 residues. In germline, CDR1 is WSHSY, CDR2 SAAADI. V gave up 2 bases and J gave up 10 bases, with 11 bases separating them. The CDR3 bases are TGCGCCAGCAGTGAGGTAACAGGTTCAGCTTTCTTT. This translates into CASSEVTGSAFF.

The CDR3 region is CASTSWGRTGYTF. In nucleotides, the CDR3 is TGTGCCAGCACCAGCTGGGGGAGGACGGGCTACACCTTC. This rearrangement joins TRBV12-3 or TRBV12-4 to TRBJ1-2; D perhaps matches TRBD1 (5 bases). Trimming left V 7 bases short and J 8 bases short, with 17 bases between. The CDR3 loop spans 13 amino acids.

The chain carries TRBV25-1 and TRBJ2-2; 9 nucleotides match TRBD2. CDR1 is MGHDK, CDR2 SYGVNS, per germline. There are 16 residues in the CDR3. V shed 5 bases, J shed 5 bases, and the junction held 9 bases outside the gene matches. The CDR3 region is CASSKGSGGTTGELFF. For the CDR3, the DNA is TGTGCCAGCAGTAAGGGTAGCGGGGGCACAACCGGGGAGCTGTTTTTT.

This chain links TRBV19 with TRBJ1-1, with 7 bases fitting TRBD1. This CDR3 region has 14 residues. With V trimmed by 8 bases and J by 4 bases, 10 bases remained unmatched. CDR1 is LNHDA, CDR2 SQIVND, per germline (reference sequence). The CDR3 protein is CASRSHQGGTEAFF. The CDR3 DNA reads as TGTGCCAGTCGCAGCCACCAGGGGGGCACTGAAGCTTTCTTT.

The rearrangement links TRBV7-2 to TRBJ2-1; 9 bases agree with TRBD2. The CDR3 loop spans 15 amino acids. The V gene's germline CDR1 is SGHTA and CDR2 FQGNSA. V trimming: 1 base; J trimming: 7 bases; junction bases outside the gene matches: 5. For the CDR3, the DNA is TGTGCCAGCAGCTTAGAGGCGGGGGGGCATAATGAGCAGTTCTTC. Translation gives CASSLEAGGHNEQFF.

The chain couples TRBV4-2 to TRBJ2-5; 14 positions agree with TRBD2. Germline trimming cut 5 bases from V and 1 base from J; bases unmatched to any gene: 12. Germline V lookup: CDR1 LGHNA, CDR2 YNFKEQ. This CDR3 spans 19 amino acids. The CDR3 sequence: CASSKTGTSGGPSQETQYF. DNA for the CDR3: TGTGCCAGCAGCAAAACCGGGACTAGCGGGGGACCCAGCCAAGAGACCCAGTACTTC.

This clone was observed once. The V gene is TRBV6-1, the J gene TRBJ2-1; possible D gene TRBD1, 6 bases. Deletions cut 2 bases from V and 0 bases from J, with 11 bases between. The germline gives CDR1 MNHNS, CDR2 SASEGT. This CDR3 contains 16 residues. The CDR3 reads CASSENTGSSYNEQFF. The CDR3 DNA sequence: TGTGCCAGCAGTGAAAACACAGGGAGCTCCTACAATGAGCAGTTCTTC.

This clone has only one observation. V and J are TRBV5-1 and TRBJ1-2; possibly TRBD1 for D (5 bases). Trimming shortened V by 0 bases and J by 8 bases, and 23 bases separated the two germline ends. The CDR3 totals 17 residues. CDR1 and CDR2 (germline): SGHRS, YFSETQ. CDR3 bases: TGCGCCAGCAGCTTGGTCGTCACAGGTCCATCCAGCAGGGGCTACACCTTC. This encodes CASSLVVTGPSSRGYTF.

The chain links TRBV29-1 to TRBJ1-1; 9 bases are shared with TRBD1. The germline gives CDR1 SQVTM, CDR2 ANQGSEA. The V segment lost 5 bases and the J segment 2 bases; nucleotides outside the gene matches: 3. This CDR3 is 13 amino acids long. CDR3 region: CSVTGGANTEAFF. CDR3 nucleotides: TGCAGCGTTACAGGGGGCGCCAACACTGAAGCTTTCTTT. The full variable domain, in which reference TRBV29-1 and TRBJ1-1 provide the parts outside the CDR3, is SAVISQKPSRDICQRGTSLTIQCQVDSQVTMMFWYRQQPGQSLTLIATANQGSEATYESGFVIDKFPISRPNLTFSTLTVSNMSPEDSSIYLCSVTGGANTEAFFGQGTRLTVV.

This rearrangement joins TRBV30 to TRBJ1-2, with D unresolved. The CDR3 is 14 residues long. With 0 bases removed from V and 3 bases from J, the gap between germline ends came to 11 bases. CDR1 is GTSNPN and CDR2 is SVGIG in the germline V gene (reference sequence). DNA for the CDR3: TGTGCCTGGAGTGTGCTCCTGGCCGACTATGGCTACACCTTC. This translates into CAWSVLLADYGYTF. The complete variable domain, with remaining parts taken from reference TRBV30 and TRBJ1-2, reads SQTIHQWPATLVQPVGSPLSLECTVEGTSNPNLYWYRQAAGRGLQLLFYSVGIGQISSEVPQNLSASRPQDRQFILSSKKLLLSDSGFYLCAWSVLLADYGYTFGSGTRLTVV.

This chain connects TRBV9 to TRBJ2-1; D is perhaps TRBD2 (5 bases). The length of the CDR3 is 14 residues. Germline lookup yields CDR1 SGDLS and CDR2 YYNGEE. V lost 0 bases, J lost 9 bases, and 13 bases lay in between. CDR3 protein: CASSVEAIGVEQFF. The CDR3 bases are TGTGCCAGCAGCGTAGAGGCGATCGGGGTTGAGCAGTTCTTC.

The V gene is TRBV7-9, the J gene TRBJ1-3; maybe TRBD1 (6 bases). CDR3 length: 17 residues. Between the trimmed V and J ends, which lost 5 bases and 0 bases, there was a span of 17 bases. CDR1 and CDR2 from the germline V gene are SEHNR and FQNEAQ (reference sequence). CDR3 coding DNA: TGTGCCAGCAGCGTAAGACCTGGACAGATCTCTGGAAACACCATATATTTT. This codes for CASSVRPGQISGNTIYF.

The V gene is TRBV30, the J gene TRBJ1-1; D is uncertain. The CDR3 is 11 residues long. The V gene lost 2 bases and the J gene lost 7 bases, with 8 bases spanning the gap. Germline V lookup: CDR1 GTSNPN, CDR2 SVGIG (reference sequence). As DNA, the CDR3 is TGTGCCTGGAGTAACGGGTATGAAGCTTTCTTT. Protein product: CAWSNGYEAFF.

The V and J genes are TRBV5-6 and TRBJ1-2; D is uncertain. Trimming removed 1 base from V and 5 bases from J, with 12 bases in between. Germline CDR1 reads SGHDT; CDR2 reads YYEEEE. The CDR3 totals 14 residues. The CDR3 coding sequence is TGTGCCAGCAGCTTGAGGACGGGATTATATGGCTACACCTTC. It is translated as CASSLRTGLYGYTF. Together with reference TRBV5-6 and TRBJ1-2, the CDR3 gives the full variable domain: DAGVTQSPTHLIKTRGQQVTLRCSPKSGHDTVSWYQQALGQGPQFIFQYYEEEERQRGNFPDRFSGHQFPNYSSELNVNALLLGDSALYLCASSLRTGLYGYTFGSGTRLTVV.

The chain uses TRBV4-1 and TRBJ2-1; 9 nucleotides line up with TRBD2. Trimming removed 1 base from V and 9 bases from J; junction bases left unmatched: 7. Germline loops: CDR1 MGHRA, CDR2 YSYEKL. The CDR3 totals 15 residues. The CDR3 coding sequence is TGCGCCAGCAGCCAAGTTAGCGGGGGTACTTTTGAGCAGTTCTTC. Protein sequence: CASSQVSGGTFEQFF.

The genes are TRBV5-6 and TRBJ2-3; D remains ambiguous. Germline CDR1 and CDR2: SGHDT and YYEEEE. The CDR3 totals 13 residues. V lost 2 bases and J lost 4, with 8 bases in between. The CDR3 sequence: CASSFISSDTQYF. In DNA, the CDR3 is TGTGCCAGCAGCTTTATTTCCTCAGATACGCAGTATTTT.

The chain couples TRBV5-5 to TRBJ1-4; D possibly corresponds to TRBD1 (5 bases). This CDR3 comprises 13 residues. The V gene lost 3 bases and the J gene lost 3 bases, with 6 bases spanning the gap. The germline V gene has CDR1 SGHKS and CDR2 YYEKEE (reference sequence). CDR3: CASSWGANEKLFF. In nucleotides, the CDR3 is TGTGCCAGCAGCTGGGGGGCTAATGAAAAACTGTTTTTT.

The chain has TRBV7-2 and TRBJ1-2; TRBD1 matches at 8 bases. This CDR3 spans 16 amino acids. V was clipped by 2 bases and J by 1 base; unmatched bases: 6. Looked up from germline, CDR1 is SGHTA and CDR2 is FQGNSA. The CDR3 is CASSLLAGGGNYGYTF. As DNA, the CDR3 is TGTGCCAGCAGCTTACTGGCAGGGGGCGGTAACTATGGCTACACCTTC. The entire variable domain, with the rest obtained from reference TRBV7-2 and TRBJ1-2, is as follows: GAGVSQSPSNKVTEKGKDVELRCDPISGHTALYWYRQSLGQGLEFLIYFQGNSAPDKSGLPSDRFSAERTGGSVSTLTIQRTQQEDSAVYLCASSLLAGGGNYGYTFGSGTRLTVV.

V is TRBV24-1 and J is TRBJ1-2, with no clear D. V gave up 2 bases and J gave up 4 bases, with 10 bases separating them. CDR1 and CDR2 (germline): KGHDR, SFDVKD. The CDR3 has 14 amino acids. The CDR3, as DNA: TGTGCCACCAGTGATTCTTTCACAAGCTATGGCTACACCTTC. This encodes CATSDSFTSYGYTF.

V gene TRBV7-2 combines with J gene TRBJ1-1, with D tentatively TRBD1 (6 bases). The CDR3 is 14 amino acids. Trimming shortened V by 2 bases and J by 5 bases, and 12 bases separated the two germline ends. The germline gives CDR1 SGHTA, CDR2 FQGNSA. CDR3 protein: CASSLSQGPTEAFF. The CDR3 coding sequence is TGTGCCAGCAGCTTATCACAGGGTCCGACTGAAGCTTTCTTT.

The chain has TRBV29-1 and TRBJ2-3; 9 bases are a match to TRBD2. CDR3 length: 14 residues. Unmatched junction bases numbered 6, after V lost 5 bases and J lost 3 bases. Germline CDR1 and CDR2: SQVTM and ANQGSEA. The CDR3 nucleotides read TGCAGCGTTATCAAAAGCGGGGGGACAGATACGCAGTATTTT. Translation gives CSVIKSGGTDTQYF.